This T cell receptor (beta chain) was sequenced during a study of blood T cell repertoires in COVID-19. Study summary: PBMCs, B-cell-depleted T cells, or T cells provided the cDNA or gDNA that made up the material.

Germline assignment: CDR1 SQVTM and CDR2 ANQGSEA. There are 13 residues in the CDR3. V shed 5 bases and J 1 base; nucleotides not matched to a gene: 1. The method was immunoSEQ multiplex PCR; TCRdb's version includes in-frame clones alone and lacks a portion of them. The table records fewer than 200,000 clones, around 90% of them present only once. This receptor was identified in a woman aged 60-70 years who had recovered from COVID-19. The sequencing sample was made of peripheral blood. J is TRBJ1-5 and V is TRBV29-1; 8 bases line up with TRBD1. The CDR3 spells CSVTGGSNQPQHF. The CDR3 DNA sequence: TGCAGCGTTACAGGGGGAAGCAATCAGCCCCAGCATTTT.